Described below is a single T cell receptor beta chain sequence and its context. This clonotype was observed a handful of times. Its antigen remains undetermined. Within one base of it there is no much larger clone, and no base qualities were kept. Deletion took 4 bases off V and 0 bases off J, with a span of 13 bases between the germline ends. From a lookup of the germline V gene, CDR1 and CDR2 are SNHLY and FYNNEI. The CDR3 runs 15 amino acids, cysteine and phenylalanine included. Left in the record is the CDR3 DNA by itself, 45 bases read in frame from the first base. The entry originates in a study of T cell repertoires in cytomegalovirus infection (dated by TCRdb to the late 2010s). About the investigation overall: Donor HLA type was relevant to the analysis, as public TCR beta signatures indicated carriage of CMV infection together with the matching HLA type. Paper-wide results and their limitations: In the ex vivo response, HLA-C-restricted CMV-specific TCR beta clonotypes were dominant, and in two of eight donors the single most frequent clonotype came from this HLA-C-restricted group. Cumulative frequency of public TCR beta family members discriminated carriers of CMV infection plus the relevant HLA type in this cohort and an independent roughly 330-donor cohort.

The sequencer listed for this sample is Illumina HiSeq 1500. TCRdb reworked the public reads: Q25 trimming with fastp, MiXCR clone assembly, productive beta chains retained. CDR3 protein duplicates are merged, each entry listing the most common genes and DNA. The sample table contains a few hundred thousand distinct CDR3 sequences; only one count was recorded for under 20% of them. Approximately 12% of the sample rests with the top ten. The sequence came from a human donor in good health (CMV status not recorded). Some clones in this sample may be carry-over from other donors' samples. This chain is built from TRBV2 and TRBJ2-7; TRBD2 is perhaps the D gene, given 5 matching bases. Specimen: PBMCs. The nucleotide sequence reads as follows: TGTGCCAGCAGTGGGACTCGGGGTAGCTCCTACGAGCAGTACTTC. The encoded protein is CASSGTRGSSYEQYF.